This entry concerns a single T cell receptor beta chain. In the source study's methods: Amplified reference gene primers provided the basis for estimating nucleated cell counts. Profiling relied on immunoSEQ multiplex PCR, and the TCRdb table lists in-frame clones only, not all of them. The DNA gave D and trimming, while V, J and clone size come from that table. The sample includes 150,000 to 200,000 clones, 79% of them seen just once. These data originate in a study of blood T cell repertoires in COVID-19. Study-wide background: The analysed material was cDNA or gDNA that came from T cells, B-cell-depleted T cells, or PBMCs.

The receptor comes from a man aged 55 to 70 with active or convalescent COVID-19. The sample was peripheral blood.

As DNA, the CDR3 is TGCGCCAGCAGCCCGGGGGGGGCGACTAATGAAAAACTGTTTTTT. Its translation: CASSPGGATNEKLFF. The genes are TRBV5-1 and TRBJ1-4; perhaps TRBD1 as D (6 bases). Germline lookup yields CDR1 SGHRS and CDR2 YFSETQ. CDR3 length equals 15 residues. Trimming took off 4 bases at V and 2 bases at J, with 12 bases between the two ends.